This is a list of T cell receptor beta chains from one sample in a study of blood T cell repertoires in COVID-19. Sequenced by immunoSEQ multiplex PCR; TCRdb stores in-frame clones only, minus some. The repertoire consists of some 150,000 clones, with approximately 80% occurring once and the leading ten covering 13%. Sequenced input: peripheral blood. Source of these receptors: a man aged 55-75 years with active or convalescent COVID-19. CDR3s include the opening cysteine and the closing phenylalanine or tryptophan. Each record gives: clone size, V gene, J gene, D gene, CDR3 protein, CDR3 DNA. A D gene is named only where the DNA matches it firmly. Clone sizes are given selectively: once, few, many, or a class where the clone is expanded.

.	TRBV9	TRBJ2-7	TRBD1	CASSPQTGNLHEQYF	TGTGCCAGCAGCCCCCAGACAGGGAATCTCCACGAGCAGTACTTC
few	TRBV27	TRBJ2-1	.	CASSLLGLAYINEQFF	TGTGCCAGCAGTTTATTGGGCCTAGCGTACATCAATGAGCAGTTCTTC
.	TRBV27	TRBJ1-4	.	CASKATLAATNEKLFF	TGTGCCAGCAAGGCAACCCTAGCTGCAACTAATGAAAAACTGTTTTTT
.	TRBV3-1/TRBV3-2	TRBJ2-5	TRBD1	CAPTRDSQETQYF	TGTGCCCCAACCCGGGACAGCCAAGAGACCCAGTACTTC
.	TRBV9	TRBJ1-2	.	CASSVDSQGYGYTF	TGTGCCAGCAGCGTGGACTCACAGGGCTATGGCTACACCTTC
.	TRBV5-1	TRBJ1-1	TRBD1	CASRRDRGSTEAFF	TGCGCCAGCCGCCGGGACAGGGGTTCCACTGAAGCTTTCTTT
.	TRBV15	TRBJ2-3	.	CATSRDMASRSDTQYF	TGTGCCACCAGCAGAGATATGGCTAGCAGATCAGATACGCAGTATTTT
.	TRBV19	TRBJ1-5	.	CASSVRDSNQPQHF	TGTGCCAGTAGTGTGAGGGATAGCAATCAGCCCCAGCATTTT
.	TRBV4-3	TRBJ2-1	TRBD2	CASSRSGTSGTVAYNEQFF	TGCGCCAGCAGCCGGAGCGGGACTAGCGGGACCGTCGCCTACAATGAGCAGTTCTTC
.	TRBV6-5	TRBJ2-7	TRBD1	CASSRSGQGTYEQYF	TGTGCCAGCAGCCGCTCGGGACAGGGTACCTACGAGCAGTACTTC
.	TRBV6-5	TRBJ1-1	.	CASAHEAGGGTEAFF	TGTGCCAGCGCACATGAGGCCGGCGGTGGCACTGAAGCTTTCTTT
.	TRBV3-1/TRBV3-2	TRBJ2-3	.	CASSQGKPGGHPTDTQYF	TGTGCCAGCAGCCAAGGGAAACCGGGGGGACACCCCACAGATACGCAGTATTTT
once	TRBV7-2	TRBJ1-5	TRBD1	CASSPRSGQEYQPQHF	TGTGCCAGCAGCCCCCGTTCAGGACAGGAGTATCAGCCCCAGCATTTT
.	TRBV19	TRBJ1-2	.	CASSIGELGLNYGYTF	TGTGCCAGTAGTATAGGGGAGCTGGGCCTTAACTATGGCTACACCTTC
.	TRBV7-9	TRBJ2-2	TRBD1	CASSFDRGRLGELFF	TGTGCCAGCAGCTTCGACAGGGGGCGCTTGGGGGAGCTGTTTTTT
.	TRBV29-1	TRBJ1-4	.	CSVGAQANEKLFF	TGCAGCGTGGGAGCCCAGGCCAATGAAAAACTGTTTTTT
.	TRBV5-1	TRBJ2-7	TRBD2	CASSLVGLASEQYF	TGCGCCAGCAGCTTGGTTGGACTAGCCTCCGAGCAGTACTTC
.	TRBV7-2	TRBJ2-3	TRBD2	CASSLTSGRVADTQYF	TGTGCCAGCAGTTTGACTAGCGGGAGGGTGGCAGATACGCAGTATTTT
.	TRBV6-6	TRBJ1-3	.	CASTEGGSRGNTIYF	TGTGCCAGCACCGAGGGGGGGAGTAGGGGAAACACCATATATTTT
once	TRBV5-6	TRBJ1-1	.	CASSLTGFPEAFF	TGTGCCAGCAGTCTTACAGGGTTCCCCGAAGCTTTCTTT
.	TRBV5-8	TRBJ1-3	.	CASSLVYRGNTIYF	TGTGCCAGCAGCTTGGTTTACAGGGGAAACACCATATATTTT
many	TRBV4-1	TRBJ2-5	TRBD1	CASSQNIGTGGRETQYF	TGCGCCAGCAGCCAAAACATCGGGACAGGGGGCCGGGAGACCCAGTACTTC
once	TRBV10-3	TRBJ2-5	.	CAIARRGAGETQYF	TGTGCCATCGCAAGACGGGGGGCAGGAGAGACCCAGTACTTC
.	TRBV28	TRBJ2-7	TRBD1	CASSSIFGTGPWEQYF	TGTGCCAGCAGTTCGATTTTCGGGACAGGGCCTTGGGAGCAGTACTTC
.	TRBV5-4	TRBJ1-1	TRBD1	CASSTGGLAEAFF	TGTGCCAGCAGTACAGGGGGCTTAGCTGAAGCTTTCTTT
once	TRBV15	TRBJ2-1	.	CATSSGGRSYNEQFF	TGTGCCACCAGCAGTGGCGGTCGCTCCTACAATGAGCAGTTCTTC
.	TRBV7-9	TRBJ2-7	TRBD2	CASRAGGGYEQYF	TGTGCCAGCAGGGCGGGAGGAGGCTACGAGCAGTACTTC
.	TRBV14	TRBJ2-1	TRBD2	CASSQVPSGKANEQFF	TGTGCCAGCAGCCAAGTCCCTAGCGGGAAGGCCAATGAGCAGTTCTTC
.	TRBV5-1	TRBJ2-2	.	CASSLRESGELFF	TGCGCCAGCAGCTTAAGGGAGAGCGGGGAGCTGTTTTTT
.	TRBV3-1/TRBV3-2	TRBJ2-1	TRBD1	CASSLRDRGLNEQFF	TGTGCCAGCAGCCTCCGGGACAGGGGCCTCAATGAGCAGTTCTTC
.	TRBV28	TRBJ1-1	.	CASSTSSAGVGTEAFF	TGTGCCAGCAGCACCAGCTCGGCAGGTGTGGGCACTGAAGCTTTCTTT
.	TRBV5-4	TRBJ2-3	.	CASSSRDSTTDTQYF	TGTGCCAGCAGCTCCCGGGACTCAACCACAGATACGCAGTATTTT
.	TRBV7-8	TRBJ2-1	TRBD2	CASSLVGLAGKNEQFF	TGTGCCAGCAGCTTAGTGGGACTAGCGGGGAAAAATGAGCAGTTCTTC
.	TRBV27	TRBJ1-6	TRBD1	CASSSAGTGYSPLHF	TGTGCCAGCAGTTCGGCCGGGACAGGGTATTCACCCCTCCACTTT
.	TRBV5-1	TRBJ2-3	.	CASSWRGLDTDTQYF	TGCGCCAGCAGCTGGAGGGGTTTGGACACAGATACGCAGTATTTT
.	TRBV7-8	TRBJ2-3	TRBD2	CASSRPPSGRGDTQYF	TGTGCCAGCAGTCGACCCCCTAGCGGGAGGGGAGATACGCAGTATTTT
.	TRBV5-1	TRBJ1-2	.	CASSWGLTFPNYGYTF	TGCGCCAGCAGCTGGGGACTTACCTTCCCTAACTATGGCTACACCTTC
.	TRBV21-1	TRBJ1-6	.	CASSKPPLQGSPSPLHF	TGTGCCAGCAGCAAACCCCCCCTACAGGGGTCCCCTTCACCCCTCCACTTT
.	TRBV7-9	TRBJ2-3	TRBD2	CASSLTSGSGTDTQYF	TGTGCCAGCAGCTTGACTAGCGGGAGCGGGACAGATACGCAGTATTTT
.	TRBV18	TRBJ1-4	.	CASSRDQGDEKLFF	TGTGCCAGCTCAAGAGACCAGGGTGATGAAAAACTGTTTTTT
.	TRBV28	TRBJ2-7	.	CASIGGNTAYEQYF	TGTGCCAGCATAGGCGGGAATACCGCCTACGAGCAGTACTTC
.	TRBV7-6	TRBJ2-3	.	CASSLVAVTLAGTDTQYF	TGTGCCAGCAGCTTAGTAGCAGTTACGCTAGCTGGCACAGATACGCAGTATTTT
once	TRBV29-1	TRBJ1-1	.	CSVGAGRGYTEAFF	TGCAGCGTTGGTGCTGGGAGGGGCTACACTGAAGCTTTCTTT
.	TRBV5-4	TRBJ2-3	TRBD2	CASSPGTSGTPDTQYF	TGTGCCAGCAGCCCTGGGACTAGCGGGACCCCAGATACGCAGTATTTT
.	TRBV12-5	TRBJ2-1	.	CASGLSGSAISEQFF	TGTGCTAGTGGTTTATCCGGGAGTGCGATTAGTGAGCAGTTCTTC
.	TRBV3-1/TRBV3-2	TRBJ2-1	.	CASSPGAGAEQFF	TGTGCCAGCAGCCCAGGGGCAGGCGCTGAGCAGTTCTTC
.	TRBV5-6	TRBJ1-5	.	CASSSTAGNNQPQHF	TGTGCCAGCAGTTCCACCGCGGGGAACAATCAGCCCCAGCATTTT
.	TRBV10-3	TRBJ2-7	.	CAISDVGQSSYEQYF	TGTGCCATCAGTGATGTAGGACAATCTTCCTACGAGCAGTACTTC
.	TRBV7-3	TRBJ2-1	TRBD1	CASSLTGTGKMAYNEQFF	TGTGCCAGCAGCTTAACAGGGACAGGGAAGATGGCCTACAATGAGCAGTTCTTC
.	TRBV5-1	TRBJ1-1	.	CASSQGLGTEAFF	TGCGCCAGCTCACAGGGCCTAGGGACTGAAGCTTTCTTT
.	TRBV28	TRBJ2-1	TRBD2	CASSLGRLAQSYNEQFF	TGTGCCAGCAGTTTAGGTCGACTAGCGCAGTCCTACAATGAGCAGTTCTTC
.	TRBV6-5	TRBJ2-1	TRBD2	CASSSGLAGAPNEQFF	TGTGCCAGCAGTTCGGGACTAGCGGGAGCCCCCAATGAGCAGTTCTTC
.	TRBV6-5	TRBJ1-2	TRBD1	CASRPDGTGTYGYTF	TGTGCCAGCAGGCCGGATGGGACAGGTACCTATGGCTACACCTTC